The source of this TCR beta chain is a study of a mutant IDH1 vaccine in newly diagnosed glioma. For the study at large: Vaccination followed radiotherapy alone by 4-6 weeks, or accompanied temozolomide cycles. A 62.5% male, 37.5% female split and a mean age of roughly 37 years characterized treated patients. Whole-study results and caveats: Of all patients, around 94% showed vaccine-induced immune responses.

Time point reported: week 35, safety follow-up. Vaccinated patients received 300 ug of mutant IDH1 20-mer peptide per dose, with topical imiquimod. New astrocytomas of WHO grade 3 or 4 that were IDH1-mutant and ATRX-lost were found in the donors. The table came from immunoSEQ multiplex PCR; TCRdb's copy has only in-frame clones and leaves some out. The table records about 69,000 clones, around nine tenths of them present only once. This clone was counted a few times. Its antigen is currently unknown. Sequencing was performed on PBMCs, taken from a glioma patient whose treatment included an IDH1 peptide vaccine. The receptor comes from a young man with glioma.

CDR3 region: CAWSVSQNTEAFF. CDR3 sequence (DNA): TGTGCCTGGAGTGTGAGCCAGAACACTGAAGCTTTCTTT. The V call is TRBV30, the J call TRBJ1-1, with D unresolved. This CDR3 is 13 amino acids long. V gave up 0 bases and J gave up 1 base, with 6 bases separating them. Germline CDR1 GTSNPN, CDR2 SVGIG (reference sequence).